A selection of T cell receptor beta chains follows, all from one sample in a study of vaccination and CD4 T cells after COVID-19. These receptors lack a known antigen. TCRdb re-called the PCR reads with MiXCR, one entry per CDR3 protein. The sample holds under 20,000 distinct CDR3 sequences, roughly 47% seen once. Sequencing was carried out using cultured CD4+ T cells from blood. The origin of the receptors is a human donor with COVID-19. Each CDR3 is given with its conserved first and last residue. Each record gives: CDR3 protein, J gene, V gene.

CASSAGSLTDTQYF | TRBJ2-3 | TRBV6-1
CASSLGDLTDTQYF | TRBJ2-3 | TRBV6-4
CASSLRNEQYF | TRBJ2-7 | TRBV28
CASSPRTGSYNEQFF | TRBJ2-1 | TRBV7-6
CASSYGRFGRGGETQYF | TRBJ2-5 | TRBV6-5
CSATTGSINEKLFF | TRBJ1-4 | TRBV20-1
CATSDLRQGASSYEQYF | TRBJ2-7 | TRBV24-1
CASSLDSYEAFF | TRBJ1-1 | TRBV11-3
CASRLAGGHNEQFF | TRBJ2-1 | TRBV6-2/TRBV6-3
CASNPGGRETQYF | . | TRBV19
CASGRGDTEAFF | TRBJ1-1 | TRBV11-3
CAISVKGTTEAFF | TRBJ1-1 | TRBV10-3
CASSRPRQGAGGANVLTF | TRBJ2-6 | TRBV28
CSVRDRGTTNYGYTF | TRBJ1-2 | TRBV20-1
CASSSDRVTAFF | TRBJ1-1 | TRBV6-5
CASSSPSRGPPYEQYF | . | TRBV6-5
CASSTQGSGELFF | TRBJ2-2 | TRBV11-3
CASSRLGGHTEAFF | TRBJ1-1 | TRBV25-1
CASTNQTSMYLCASSLGTNYGYTF | TRBJ1-2 | TRBV2
CASSLGSLGNGNTIYF | TRBJ1-3 | TRBV7-8
CASTLPGLYEQYF | TRBJ2-7 | TRBV6-2/TRBV6-3
CAIRGTVNTGELFF | TRBJ2-2 | TRBV10-3
CSTTSGTYEQYF | TRBJ2-7 | TRBV20-1
CASSLDGMNYEQYF | TRBJ2-7 | TRBV7-2
CASGASEADIQYF | TRBJ2-4 | TRBV5-4
CASSSALDPQETQYF | TRBJ2-5 | TRBV27
CASSSLAGGSDTQYF | TRBJ2-3 | TRBV5-4
CASSNPSVNTEAFF | TRBJ1-1 | TRBV5-1
CASSRNRDTFYEQYF | TRBJ2-7 | TRBV7-2
CASTETGSTDTQYF | TRBJ2-3 | TRBV6-1
CASSLAPGSTETSGYTF | TRBJ1-2 | TRBV11-3
CASSALGLAGLTGELFF | TRBJ2-2 | TRBV25-1
CASRTPRSSGANVLTF | TRBJ2-6 | TRBV6-1
CSAIQGANQPQHF | TRBJ1-5 | TRBV20-1
CASSLARSLYSPLHF | TRBJ1-6 | TRBV5-6
CASSFPPDRGRGDTQYF | TRBJ2-3 | TRBV5-8
CSARDTGPQHF | TRBJ1-5 | TRBV20-1
CSAPPPSTDTQYF | TRBJ2-3 | TRBV20-1
CASSLADNSPLHF | TRBJ1-6 | TRBV12-3/TRBV12-4
CASSPRTAYGYTF | TRBJ1-2 | TRBV5-1
CSARDFWGASGELFF | TRBJ2-2 | TRBV20-1
CASSLNTGWGAFF | TRBJ1-1 | TRBV7-9
CSAPWQGEKLFF | TRBJ1-4 | TRBV20-1
CASSYDRVGQPQHF | TRBJ1-5 | TRBV7-8
CASSIQENQPQHF | TRBJ1-5 | TRBV6-1
CTSSRTRSDTQYF | TRBJ2-3 | TRBV12-3/TRBV12-4
CASSIDRDRVGTDRIDTQYF | TRBJ2-3 | TRBV19
CASSLPSNEQFF | TRBJ2-1 | TRBV5-1
CSARTSGIYNEQFF | TRBJ2-1 | TRBV20-1
CATSEPLGELFF | TRBJ2-2 | TRBV24-1
CASSGSNTEAFF | TRBJ1-1 | TRBV7-9
CATTSGGKGNQPQHF | TRBJ1-5 | TRBV6-2/TRBV6-3
CATSGTGGGTDTQYF | TRBJ2-3 | TRBV24-1
CASSLDGGYNEQFF | TRBJ2-1 | TRBV6-4